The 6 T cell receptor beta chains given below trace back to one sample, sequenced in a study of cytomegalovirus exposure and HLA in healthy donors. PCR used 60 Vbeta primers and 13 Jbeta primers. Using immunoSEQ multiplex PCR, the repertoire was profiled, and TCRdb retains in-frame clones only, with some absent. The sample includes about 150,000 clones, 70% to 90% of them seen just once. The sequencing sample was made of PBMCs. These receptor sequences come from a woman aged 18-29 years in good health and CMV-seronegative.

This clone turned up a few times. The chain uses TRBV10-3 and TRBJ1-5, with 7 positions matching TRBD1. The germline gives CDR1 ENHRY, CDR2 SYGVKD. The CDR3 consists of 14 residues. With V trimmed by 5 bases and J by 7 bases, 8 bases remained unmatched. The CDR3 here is CAISKDRTGQPQHF. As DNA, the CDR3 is TGTGCCATCAGTAAGGACAGGACGGGGCAGCCCCAGCATTTT.

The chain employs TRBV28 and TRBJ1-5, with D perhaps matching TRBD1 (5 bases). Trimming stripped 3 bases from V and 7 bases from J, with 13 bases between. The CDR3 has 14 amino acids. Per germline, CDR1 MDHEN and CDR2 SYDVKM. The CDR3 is CASSFGVEGQPQHF. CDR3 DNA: TGTGCCAGCAGTTTCGGGGTGGAGGGGCAGCCCCAGCATTTT.

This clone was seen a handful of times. As DNA, the CDR3 is TGCAGTGCTAGGGGGCTGGACTACACCTTC. Translated, it gives CSARGLDYTF. The genes are TRBV20-1 and TRBJ1-2, with a possible D match to TRBD1 (5 bases). Trimming removed 3 bases from V and 10 bases from J, with 9 bases in between. The CDR3 contains 10 residues. The germline V gene encodes CDR1 DFQATT and CDR2 SNEGSKA (reference sequence).

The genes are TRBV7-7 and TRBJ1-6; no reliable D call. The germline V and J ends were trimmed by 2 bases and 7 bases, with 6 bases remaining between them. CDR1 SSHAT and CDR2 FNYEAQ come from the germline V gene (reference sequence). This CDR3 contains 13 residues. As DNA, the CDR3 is TGTGCCAGCAGCTTAACCGAGAATTCACCCCTCCACTTT. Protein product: CASSLTENSPLHF.

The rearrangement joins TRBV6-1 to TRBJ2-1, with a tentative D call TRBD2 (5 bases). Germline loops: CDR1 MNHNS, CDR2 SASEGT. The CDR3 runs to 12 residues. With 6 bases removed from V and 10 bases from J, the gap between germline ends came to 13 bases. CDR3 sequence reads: CASSVLDSEQFF. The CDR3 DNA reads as TGTGCCAGCAGCGTACTAGATTCCGAGCAGTTCTTC.

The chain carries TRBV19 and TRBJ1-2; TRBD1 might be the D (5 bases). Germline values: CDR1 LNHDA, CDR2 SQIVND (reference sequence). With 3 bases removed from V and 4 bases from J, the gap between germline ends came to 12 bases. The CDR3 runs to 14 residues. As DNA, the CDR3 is TGTGCCAGTAGTATTGCTCCGCAGGGCTATGGCTACACCTTC. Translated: CASSIAPQGYGYTF.